A selection of T cell receptor beta chains follows, all from one sample in a study of follicular helper T cells after annual influenza vaccination. Assay used: immunoSEQ multiplex PCR; TCRdb lists only in-frame clones, some missing. In the table there are 6,500 to 7,500 clones, 65% to 90% of which are singletons. The sequences come from CXCR5- memory CD4+ T cells sorted from blood, collected 7 days after influenza vaccination. Receptors originate from an adult who received the influenza vaccine. Each CDR3 is given with its conserved first and last residue. D genes are given only for firm matches. Clone size, where shown, is once, few, many, or a class for clones that have expanded.

abundance,v_gene,d_gene,j_gene,CDR3aa,CDR3nt
.,TRBV7-6,TRBD1,TRBJ2-5,CASSRFGGTGGQETQYF,TGTGCCAGCAGCCGATTTGGCGGGACAGGGGGCCAAGAGACCCAGTACTTC
.,TRBV9,.,TRBJ2-1,CASSVEAGFYNEQFF,TGTGCCAGCAGCGTAGAGGCAGGATTCTACAATGAGCAGTTCTTC
.,TRBV29-1,.,TRBJ1-5,CSDAGVGWGLNCNQPQHF,TGCAGCGACGCGGGGGTGGGATGGGGGCTAAATTGCAATCAGCCCCAGCATTTT
.,TRBV5-1,.,TRBJ2-7,CASSWTGTYYEQYF,TGCGCCAGCAGCTGGACCGGGACATACTACGAGCAGTACTTC
.,TRBV9,TRBD1,TRBJ1-3,CASSVGTGLGNTIYF,TGTGCCAGCAGCGTCGGGACAGGGCTTGGAAACACCATATATTTT
.,TRBV11-2,.,TRBJ2-5,CATSVSGGETQYF,TGTGCCACCTCAGTAAGCGGAGGGGAGACCCAGTACTTC
.,TRBV6-5,.,TRBJ1-2,CASSYFRNSGYTF,TGTGCCAGCAGTTACTTCAGGAACTCTGGCTACACCTTC
.,TRBV5-1,.,TRBJ2-5,CASSFGGLAETQYF,TGCGCCAGCAGCTTCGGGGGCCTGGCGGAGACCCAGTACTTC
.,TRBV5-5,.,TRBJ1-5,CASSSLDRLDRGAQHF,TGTGCCAGCAGCTCTCTTGATCGATTAGACCGCGGGGCCCAGCATTTT
.,TRBV6-1,.,TRBJ2-3,CASSQKPDTQYF,TGTGCCAGCAGTCAAAAGCCCGATACGCAGTATTTT
.,TRBV9,.,TRBJ2-2,CASSGQGVGELFF,TGTGCCAGCAGCGGGCAGGGCGTCGGGGAGCTGTTTTTT
once,TRBV5-1,TRBD2,TRBJ2-5,CASSILTSGQETQYF,TGCGCCAGCAGCATATTAACTAGCGGACAAGAGACCCAGTACTTC
.,TRBV13,.,TRBJ2-7,CASSTNRDQIYEQYF,TGTGCCAGCAGTACAAACCGGGACCAGATCTACGAGCAGTACTTC
.,TRBV4-1,.,TRBJ1-6,CASSKMHSSNSPLHF,TGCGCCAGCAGCAAAATGCACAGTTCTAATTCACCCCTCCACTTT
few,TRBV19,.,TRBJ1-1,CASSIKGDTEAFF,TGTGCCAGTAGTATTAAGGGGGACACTGAAGCTTTCTTT
.,TRBV29-1,.,TRBJ2-7,CSATRTSHEQYF,TGCAGCGCGACCCGGACGTCACACGAGCAGTACTTC
.,TRBV15,.,TRBJ2-2,CATSRDSGGHSNTGELFF,TGTGCCACCAGCAGAGATTCGGGGGGACACTCGAACACCGGGGAGCTGTTTTTT
.,TRBV5-1,.,TRBJ2-2,CASSLRGVAGELFF,TGCGCCAGCAGCTTAAGAGGGGTGGCCGGGGAGCTGTTTTTT
once,TRBV2,.,TRBJ1-3,CASSAGTGNGNTIYF,TGTGCCAGCAGTGCAGGGACGGGTAACGGAAACACCATATATTTT
.,TRBV19,TRBD1,TRBJ1-6,CASSIRGTGGRNSPLHF,TGTGCCAGTAGTATAAGAGGGACAGGGGGCCGTAATTCACCCCTCCACTTT
few,TRBV7-2,.,TRBJ2-7,CASSFAAYEQYF,TGTGCCAGCAGCTTCGCAGCCTACGAGCAGTACTTC
.,TRBV7-3,.,TRBJ1-1,CASSRDQGTEAFF,TGTGCCAGCAGCCGAGATCAGGGCACTGAAGCTTTCTTT
.,TRBV7-9,TRBD2,TRBJ2-7,CASSLEGRGTHSYEQYF,TGTGCCAGCAGCTTAGAGGGGCGGGGGACCCACTCCTACGAGCAGTACTTC